Included here is one TCR beta chain sequence, with context. The record originates from a study of T cells expressing NK-cell markers. TCRdb re-called the 5' RACE reads, yielding one record per CDR3 amino acid sequence without DNA. The ten most abundant clones cover around 4% of a sample with hundreds of thousands of distinct CDR3 sequences. CDR3 length: 16 residues. The germline CDR1 and CDR2 sequences are SGHRS and YFSETQ. Sequencing was carried out using blood T cells: a sorted CD56 or NKG2C T cell subset, CD4+ or CD8+ T cells, or bulk PBMC T cells (not recorded which). The chain joins TRBV5-1 to TRBJ2-1. This receptor was obtained from a man aged 18-30 years in good health. CDR3 residues: CASSLWASSSYNEQFF.